This T cell receptor (beta chain) was observed in a study of blood T cell repertoires in COVID-19. Overall study: The United States, Italy and Spain provided the acute and convalescent COVID-19 samples. The cDNA or gDNA used as material had been derived from T cells, B-cell-depleted T cells, or PBMCs.

Germline assignment: CDR1 SGHAT and CDR2 FQDESV (reference sequence). This CDR3 contains 15 residues. Trimming took 5 bases from V and 0 from J, leaving 8 bases between them. Original processing notes: Estimation of nucleated cell counts relied on the amplification of reference gene primers. TCRdb's table, derived via immunoSEQ multiplex PCR, lists solely in-frame clones and lacks some. V, J and clone size derive from that table, while D and trimming were established from the DNA sequence. Of roughly 250,000 clones detected, approximately 82% appear once; the ten largest clones hold approximately 5%.

Sequenced input: peripheral blood. The sequence was collected from a woman of 80 years or more with active or convalescent COVID-19. The rearrangement joins TRBV11-1 to TRBJ2-6, with D possibly TRBD1 on 6 matching bases. The CDR3 is CASSQGNSGANVLTF. CDR3 DNA: TGTGCCAGCAGCCAGGGGAACTCTGGGGCCAACGTCCTGACTTTC.